This T cell receptor beta chain was profiled in a study of cytomegalovirus exposure and HLA in healthy donors. Study context: Falling in the Caucasian-associated ancestry cluster were 65% to 90% of approximately 410 genotyped donors.

Overall study results and limits: TCR association rates varied by HLA locus in a later analysis, with DRB1 highest and HLA-C lowest. Prediction of most subjects' HLA-A and HLA-B alleles by TCR beta sequences was reportedly accurate.

Regarding this clone: Its antigen remains unidentified.

CDR1 is SGHNT, CDR2 YENEEA, per germline. CDR3 length: 16 amino acids. J lost 5 bases, V lost 5 bases, and 9 bases had no gene match. PCR was performed using 60 Vbeta and 13 Jbeta primers. Method: immunoSEQ multiplex PCR; TCRdb's copy keeps in-frame clones and lacks some. The table records about 160,000 clones, 60% to 85% of them present only once. This TCR derives from a man aged 50-59 years in good health and CMV-seropositive. The V and J genes are TRBV11-3 and TRBJ2-2, with 9 bases identical to TRBD1. The sequenced sample consisted of PBMCs. The CDR3, as DNA: TGTGCCAGCAGCCTCGATCCCGGGACAGGGACCGGGGAGCTGTTTTTT. It is translated as CASSLDPGTGTGELFF.